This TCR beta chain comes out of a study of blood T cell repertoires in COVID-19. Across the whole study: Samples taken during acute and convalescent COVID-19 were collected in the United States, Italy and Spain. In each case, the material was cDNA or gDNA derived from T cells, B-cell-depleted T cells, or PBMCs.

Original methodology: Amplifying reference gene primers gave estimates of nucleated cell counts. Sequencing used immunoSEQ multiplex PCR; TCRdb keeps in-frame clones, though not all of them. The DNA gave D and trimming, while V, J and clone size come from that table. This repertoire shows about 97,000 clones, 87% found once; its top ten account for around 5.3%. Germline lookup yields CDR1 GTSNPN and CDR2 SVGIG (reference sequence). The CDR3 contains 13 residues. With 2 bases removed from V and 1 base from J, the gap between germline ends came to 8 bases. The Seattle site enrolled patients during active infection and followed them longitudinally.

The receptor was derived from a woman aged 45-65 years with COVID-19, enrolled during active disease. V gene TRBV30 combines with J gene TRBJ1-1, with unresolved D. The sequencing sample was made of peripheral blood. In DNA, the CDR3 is TGTGCCTGGAGTCTGGGAGCGAACACTGAAGCTTTCTTT. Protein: CAWSLGANTEAFF.